This is a list of T cell receptor beta chains from one sample in a study of beta chain features in type 1 diabetes. Sequencing was performed with immunoSEQ multiplex PCR; in TCRdb, only in-frame clones are kept and a portion is missing. Here the sample spans hundreds of thousands of clones, roughly 14% being singletons. The specimen was naive CD4+ T cells from blood. These receptor sequences come from a young man in good health. Both conserved end residues are part of each CDR3. D genes are given only for firm matches. For some rows the clone size is stated as once, few or many, or as a class when expanded; others skip it.

V	J	size	D	CDR3	DNA
TRBV5-6	TRBJ1-3	.	.	CASSSGTENTIYF	TGTGCCAGCAGCTCCGGGACGGAAAACACCATATATTTT
TRBV6-1	TRBJ2-1	few	.	CASSEVGAASDEQFF	TGTGCCAGCAGTGAGGTGGGGGCTGCCTCCGATGAGCAGTTCTTC
TRBV25-1	TRBJ1-4	.	TRBD1	CASSPRTGRNEKLFF	TGTGCCAGCAGTCCCAGGACAGGGAGGAATGAAAAACTGTTTTTT
TRBV4-1	TRBJ2-2	.	TRBD2	CASSQGGLADTGELFF	TGCGCCAGCAGCCAAGGAGGACTAGCGGACACCGGGGAGCTGTTTTTT
TRBV30	TRBJ2-2	few	TRBD2	CAWRVAGGGGELFF	TGTGCCTGGAGAGTGGCGGGAGGCGGCGGGGAGCTGTTTTTT
TRBV5-6	TRBJ2-7	.	TRBD1	CASSTAGGGEQYF	TGTGCCAGCAGCACAGCAGGGGGTGGCGAGCAGTACTTC
TRBV20-1	TRBJ2-5	.	.	CSARAQETQYF	TGCAGTGCTAGAGCCCAAGAGACCCAGTACTTC
TRBV6-5	TRBJ1-2	.	TRBD1	CASSYGTGAYGYTF	TGTGCCAGCAGTTACGGGACAGGGGCGTATGGCTACACCTTC
TRBV4-1	TRBJ2-7	few	.	CASSQVAGRSYEQYF	TGCGCCAGCAGCCAAGTCGCGGGTAGGTCCTACGAGCAGTACTTC
TRBV20-1	TRBJ1-4	.	.	CSARPMEKLFF	TGCAGTGCTAGACCCATGGAAAAACTGTTTTTT
TRBV4-2	TRBJ2-3	.	.	CASSQARKVTDTQYF	TGTGCCAGCAGCCAAGCTAGGAAAGTCACAGATACGCAGTATTTT
TRBV19	TRBJ2-3	few	.	CASSIQVPTDTQYF	TGTGCCAGTAGTATCCAGGTGCCCACAGATACGCAGTATTTT
TRBV6-1	TRBJ2-2	.	.	CASSVTVTGELFF	TGTGCCAGCAGTGTGACAGTTACCGGGGAGCTGTTTTTT
TRBV29-1	TRBJ1-1	few	.	CSVVGRVNTEAFF	TGCAGCGTTGTGGGCAGGGTGAACACTGAAGCTTTCTTT
TRBV7-9	TRBJ2-3	.	TRBD2	CATQRGGGAGPDTQYF	TGTGCCACCCAACGGGGGGGCGGGGCCGGCCCAGATACGCAGTATTTT
TRBV27	TRBJ2-5	.	.	CASRLLGGDETQYF	TGTGCCAGCAGACTCCTTGGAGGGGACGAGACCCAGTACTTC
TRBV5-6	TRBJ2-7	.	.	CASSLYFEQYF	TGTGCCAGCAGCTTGTATTTCGAGCAGTACTTC
TRBV30	TRBJ2-3	.	TRBD2	CAWTGLAGWDTQYF	TGTGCCTGGACCGGACTAGCGGGATGGGATACGCAGTATTTT
TRBV7-2	TRBJ2-2	.	.	CASSLRRGRSTGELFF	TGTGCCAGCAGCTTGAGGAGGGGGCGAAGCACCGGGGAGCTGTTTTTT
TRBV10-3	TRBJ2-1	.	.	CAISEVNNEQFF	TGTGCCATCAGTGAGGTTAACAATGAGCAGTTCTTC
TRBV11-3	TRBJ2-3	.	.	CASSLAAGTDTQYF	TGTGCCAGCAGCTTAGCGGCGGGCACAGATACGCAGTATTTT
TRBV7-2	TRBJ2-4	few	.	CASSLAGLAKNIQYF	TGTGCCAGCAGCTTAGCGGGGTTAGCCAAAAACATTCAGTACTTC